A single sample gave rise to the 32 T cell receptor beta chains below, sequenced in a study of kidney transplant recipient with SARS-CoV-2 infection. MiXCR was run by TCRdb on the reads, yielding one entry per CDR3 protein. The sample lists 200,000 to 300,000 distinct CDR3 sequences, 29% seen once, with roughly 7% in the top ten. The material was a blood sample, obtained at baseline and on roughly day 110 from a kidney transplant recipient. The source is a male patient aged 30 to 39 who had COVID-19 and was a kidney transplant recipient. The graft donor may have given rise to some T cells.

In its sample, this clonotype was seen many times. In DNA form, the CDR3 reads TGTGCCAGCAGCTTATCCGGAAGGATCGGGAATGAAAAACTGTTTTTT. Translation: CASSLSGRIGNEKLFF. The chain has TRBV7-8 and TRBJ1-4; D unclear. The CDR3 totals 16 residues. Germline lookup yields CDR1 SGHVS and CDR2 FQNEAQ. Trimming pared 2 bases from V and 5 bases from J, leaving 15 bases between. Filled out from reference TRBV7-8 and TRBJ1-4, the complete variable domain reads GAGVSQSPRYKVAKRGQDVALRCDPISGHVSLFWYQQALGQGPEFLTYFQNEAQLDKSGLPSDRFFAERPEGSVSTLKIQRTQQEDSAVYLCASSLSGRIGNEKLFFGSGTQLSVL.

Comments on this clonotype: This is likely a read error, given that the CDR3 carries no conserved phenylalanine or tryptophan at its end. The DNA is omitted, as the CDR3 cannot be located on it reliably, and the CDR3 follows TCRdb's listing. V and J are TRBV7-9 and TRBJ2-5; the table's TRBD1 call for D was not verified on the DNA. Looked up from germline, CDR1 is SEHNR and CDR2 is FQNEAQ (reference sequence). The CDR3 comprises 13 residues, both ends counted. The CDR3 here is CASSLEGRDHVSV.

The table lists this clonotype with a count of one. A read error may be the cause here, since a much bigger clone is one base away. CDR3 loop: CASSRGRQGINEKLFF. The CDR3 nucleotides are TGTGCCAGCAGCCGAGGGAGACAGGGAATCAATGAAAAACTGTTTTTT. The J gene is TRBJ1-4, the V gene TRBV14; TRBD1 aligns across 7 bases. CDR3 size: 16 residues. With 4 bases clipped from V and 5 bases from J, the junction kept 10 bases outside the gene matches. Germline V gives CDR1 SGHDN, CDR2 FVKESK.

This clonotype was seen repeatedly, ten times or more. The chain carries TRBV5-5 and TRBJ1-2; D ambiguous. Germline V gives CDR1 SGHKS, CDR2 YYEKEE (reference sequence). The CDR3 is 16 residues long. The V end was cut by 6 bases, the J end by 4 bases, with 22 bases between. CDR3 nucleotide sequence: TGTGCCAGCAACCTATTTGTCTCGCGAAAGACCTATGGCTACACCTTC. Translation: CASNLFVSRKTYGYTF.

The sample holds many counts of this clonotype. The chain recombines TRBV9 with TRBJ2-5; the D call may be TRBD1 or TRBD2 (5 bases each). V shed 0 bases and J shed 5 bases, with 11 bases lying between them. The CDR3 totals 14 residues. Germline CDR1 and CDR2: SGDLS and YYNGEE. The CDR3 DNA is TGTGCCAGCAGCGTAGCAGGGCCGGGGGAGACCCAGTACTTC. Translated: CASSVAGPGETQYF.

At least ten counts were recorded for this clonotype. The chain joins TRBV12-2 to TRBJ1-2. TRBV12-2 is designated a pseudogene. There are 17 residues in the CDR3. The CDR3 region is CASRGESTPRKTYGYTF. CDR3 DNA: TGTGCAAGTCGCGGGGAGTCGACTCCACGAAAGACCTATGGCTACACCTTC.

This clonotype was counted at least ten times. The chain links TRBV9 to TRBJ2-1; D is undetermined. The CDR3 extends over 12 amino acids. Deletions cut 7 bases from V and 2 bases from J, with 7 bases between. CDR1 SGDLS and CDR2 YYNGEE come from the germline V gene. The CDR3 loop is CASATTYNEQFF. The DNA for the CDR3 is TGTGCCAGCGCGACCACCTACAATGAGCAGTTCTTC.

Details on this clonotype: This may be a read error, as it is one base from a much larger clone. The CDR3 sequence: CASSPYYSGTSYNEQSF. Here the CDR3 DNA reads TGTGCCAGCTCACCATATTATAGCGGGACCTCCTACAATGAGCAGTCCTTC. The chain employs TRBV18 and TRBJ2-1; 8 nucleotides match TRBD2. CDR3 length: 17 residues. The V gene's germline CDR1 is KGHSH and CDR2 LQKENI. Filled out from reference TRBV18 and TRBJ2-1, the complete variable domain reads NAGVMQNPRHLVRRRGQEARLRCSPMKGHSHVYWYRQLPEEGLKFMVYLQKENIIDESGMPKERFSAEFPKEGPSILRIQQVVRGDSAAYFCASSPYYSGTSYNEQSFGPGTRLTVL.

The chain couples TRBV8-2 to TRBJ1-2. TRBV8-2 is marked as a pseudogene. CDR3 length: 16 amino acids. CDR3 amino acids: CGSGSFDSRKTYGYTF. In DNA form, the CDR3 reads TGTGGCAGTGGATCTTTTGATAGCCGAAAGACCTATGGCTACACCTTC.

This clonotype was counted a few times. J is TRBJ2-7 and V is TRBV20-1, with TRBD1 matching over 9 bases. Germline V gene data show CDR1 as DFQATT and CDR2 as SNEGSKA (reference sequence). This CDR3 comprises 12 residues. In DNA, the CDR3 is TGCAGAGTCGGGACAGGGACCTACGAGCAGTACTTC. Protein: CRVGTGTYEQYF.

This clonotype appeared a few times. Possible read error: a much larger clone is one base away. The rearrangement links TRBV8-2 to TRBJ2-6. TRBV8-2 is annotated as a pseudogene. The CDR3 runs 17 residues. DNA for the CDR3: TGTGGCAAGAAAAAGAGGATAACACAAAGTCGGGCCAACGTCCTGACTTTC. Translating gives CGKKKRITQSRANVLTF.

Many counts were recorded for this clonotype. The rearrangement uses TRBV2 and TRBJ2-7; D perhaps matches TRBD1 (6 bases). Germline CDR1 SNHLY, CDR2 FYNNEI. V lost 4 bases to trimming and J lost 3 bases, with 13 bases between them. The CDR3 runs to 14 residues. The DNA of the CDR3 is TGTGCCAGCAGTGTACGTCAGGGGAGCTACGAGCAGTACTTC. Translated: CASSVRQGSYEQYF. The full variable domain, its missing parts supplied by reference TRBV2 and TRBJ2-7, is EPEVTQTPSHQVTQMGQEVILRCVPISNHLYFYWYRQILGQKVEFLVSFYNNEISEKSEIFDDQFSVERPDGSNFTLKIRSTKLEDSAMYFCASSVRQGSYEQYFGPGTRLTVT.

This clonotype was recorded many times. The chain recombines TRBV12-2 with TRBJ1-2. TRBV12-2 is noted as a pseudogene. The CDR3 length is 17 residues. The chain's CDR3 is CASRVTMTPRKTYGYTF. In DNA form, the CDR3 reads TGTGCAAGTCGCGTCACAATGACTCCACGAAAGACCTATGGCTACACCTTC.

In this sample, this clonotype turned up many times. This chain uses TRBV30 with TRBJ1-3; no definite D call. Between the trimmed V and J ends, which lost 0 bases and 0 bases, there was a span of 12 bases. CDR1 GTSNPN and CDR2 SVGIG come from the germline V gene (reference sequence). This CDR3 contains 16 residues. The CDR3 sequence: CAWSVSPQHSGNTIYF. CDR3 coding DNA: TGTGCCTGGAGTGTAAGTCCTCAGCACTCTGGAAACACCATATATTTT.

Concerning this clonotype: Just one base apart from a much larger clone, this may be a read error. The CDR3 protein is CASSKLTSMRKTYGYTF. CDR3 nucleotide sequence: TGTGCCAGCAGTAAGCTCACCTCTATGCGAAAGACCTATGGCTACACCTTC. The chain links TRBV6-1 to TRBJ1-2; no reliable D call. Trimming stripped 5 bases from V and 4 bases from J, with 23 bases between. The CDR3 is made up of 17 amino acids. Germline CDR1 MNHNS, CDR2 SASEGT.

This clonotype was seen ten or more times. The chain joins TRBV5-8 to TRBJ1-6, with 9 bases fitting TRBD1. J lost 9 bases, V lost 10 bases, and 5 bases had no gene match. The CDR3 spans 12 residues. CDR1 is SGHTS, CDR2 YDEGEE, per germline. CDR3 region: CAGGQGGSPLHF. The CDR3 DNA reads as TGTGCCGGGGGACAGGGTGGTTCACCCCTCCACTTT.

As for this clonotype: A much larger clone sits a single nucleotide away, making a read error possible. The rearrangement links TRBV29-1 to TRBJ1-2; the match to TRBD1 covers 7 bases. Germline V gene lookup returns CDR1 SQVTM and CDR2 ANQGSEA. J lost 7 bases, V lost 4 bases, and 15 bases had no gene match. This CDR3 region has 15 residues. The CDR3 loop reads CSVAGQAVSNAGYTF. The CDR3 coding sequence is TGCAGCGTTGCTGGACAGGCGGTGAGTAACGCTGGCTACACCTTC.

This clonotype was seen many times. CDR3: CASTRTGSGATQYF. CDR3 in DNA: TGTGCCAGTACCCGGACAGGTTCCGGGGCGACCCAGTACTTC. This chain connects TRBV19 to TRBJ2-5; 7 bases map to TRBD1. The CDR3 is 14 amino acids. The V gene's germline CDR1 is LNHDA and CDR2 SQIVND (reference sequence). Trimming removed 7 bases from V and 7 bases from J; junction bases left unmatched: 12.

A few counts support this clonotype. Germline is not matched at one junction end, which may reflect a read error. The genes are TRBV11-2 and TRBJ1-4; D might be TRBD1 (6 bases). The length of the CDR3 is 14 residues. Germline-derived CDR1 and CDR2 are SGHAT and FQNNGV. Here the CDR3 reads CANSFRGANEKLFF. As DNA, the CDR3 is TGTGCCAACAGCTTCAGGGGTGCTAATGAAAAACTGTTTTTT. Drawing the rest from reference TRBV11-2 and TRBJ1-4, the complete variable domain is EAGVAQSPRYKIIEKRQSVAFWCNPISGHATLYWYQQILGQGPKLLIQFQNNGVVDDSQLPKDRFSAERLKGVDSTLKIQPAKLEDSAVYLCANSFRGANEKLFFGSGTQLSVL.

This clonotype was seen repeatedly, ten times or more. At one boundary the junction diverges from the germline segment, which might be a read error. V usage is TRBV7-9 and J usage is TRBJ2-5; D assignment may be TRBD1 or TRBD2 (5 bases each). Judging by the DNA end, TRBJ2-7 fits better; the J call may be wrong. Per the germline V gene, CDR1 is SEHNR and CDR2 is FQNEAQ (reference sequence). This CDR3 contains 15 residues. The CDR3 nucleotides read TGTGCCAGCAGCTTAGCCGGGACCCAGTCCTCCGAGCAGTACTTC. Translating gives CASSLAGTQSSEQYF.

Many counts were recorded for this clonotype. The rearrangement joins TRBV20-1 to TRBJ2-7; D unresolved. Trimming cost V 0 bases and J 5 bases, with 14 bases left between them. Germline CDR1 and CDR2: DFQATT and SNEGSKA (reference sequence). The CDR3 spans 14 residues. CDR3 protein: CSARESLEVHEQYF. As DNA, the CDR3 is TGCAGTGCTAGAGAATCCCTTGAGGTCCACGAGCAGTACTTC.

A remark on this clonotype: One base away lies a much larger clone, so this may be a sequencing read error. Here the CDR3 DNA reads TGTGCCAGCAGTTACCACACTGGGGCAACCTACGAGCAGTACTTC. It encodes CASSYHTGATYEQYF. J is TRBJ2-5 and V is TRBV6-8, with a possible D match to TRBD1 (5 bases). The DNA end favors TRBJ2-7, so the J call may be wrong. Per germline, CDR1 MNHGY and CDR2 SAAAGT. The CDR3 extends over 15 amino acids.

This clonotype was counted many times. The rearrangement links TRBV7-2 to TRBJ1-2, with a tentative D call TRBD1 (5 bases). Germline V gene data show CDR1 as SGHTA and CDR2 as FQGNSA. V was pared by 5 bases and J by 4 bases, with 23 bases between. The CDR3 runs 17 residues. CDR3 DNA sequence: TGTGCCAGCAGCAGTATCGACAGAGACGGAAAGACCTATGGCTACACCTTC. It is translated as CASSSIDRDGKTYGYTF.

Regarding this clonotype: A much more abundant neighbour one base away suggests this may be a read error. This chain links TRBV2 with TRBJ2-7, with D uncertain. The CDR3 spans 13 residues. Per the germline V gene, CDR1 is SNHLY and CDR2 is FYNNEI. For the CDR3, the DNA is TGTGCCAGCCTGTTGATCCGAAGGAACGAGCAGTGCTTC. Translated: CASLLIRRNEQCF.

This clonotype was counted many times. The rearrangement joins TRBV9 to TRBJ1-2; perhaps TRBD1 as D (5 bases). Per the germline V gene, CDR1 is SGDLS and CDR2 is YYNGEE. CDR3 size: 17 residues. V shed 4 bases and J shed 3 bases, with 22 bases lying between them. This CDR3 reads CASSPLSQRQTHYGYTF. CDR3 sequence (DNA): TGTGCCAGCAGCCCTCTGTCCCAAAGACAGACACACTATGGCTACACCTTC. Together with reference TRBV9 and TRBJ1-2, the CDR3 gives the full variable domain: DSGVTQTPKHLITATGQRVTLRCSPRSGDLSVYWYQQSLDQGLQFLIQYYNGEERAKGNILERFSAQQFPDLHSELNLSSLELGDSALYFCASSPLSQRQTHYGYTFGSGTRLTVV.

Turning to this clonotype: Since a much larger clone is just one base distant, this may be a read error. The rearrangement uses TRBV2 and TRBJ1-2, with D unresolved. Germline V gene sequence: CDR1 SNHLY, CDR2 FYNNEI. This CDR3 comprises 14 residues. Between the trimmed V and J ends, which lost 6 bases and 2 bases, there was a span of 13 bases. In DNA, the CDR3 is TGTGCCAGCAGAACGGTCAGGTCCAACTATGGCTACACCTTC. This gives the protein CASRTVRSNYGYTF.

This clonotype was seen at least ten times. The CDR3 reads CASSDGTSVYNEQFF. The CDR3 DNA is TGTGCCAGCAGCGACGGGACTAGCGTTTACAATGAGCAGTTCTTC. This rearrangement joins TRBV9 to TRBJ2-1, with 10 nucleotides matching TRBD2. Germline CDR1 and CDR2: SGDLS and YYNGEE. The CDR3 is made up of 15 amino acids. V dropped 3 bases and J dropped 4; count of bases not matched to a gene: 4. Full variable domain (remainder filled in from reference TRBV9 and TRBJ2-1): DSGVTQTPKHLITATGQRVTLRCSPRSGDLSVYWYQQSLDQGLQFLIQYYNGEERAKGNILERFSAQQFPDLHSELNLSSLELGDSALYFCASSDGTSVYNEQFFGPGTRLTVL.

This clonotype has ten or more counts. This chain's CDR3 is CASGVTNLQGKTYGYTF. The CDR3, as DNA: TGTGCTAGTGGTGTCACTAATTTGCAGGGAAAGACCTATGGCTACACCTTC. The V call is TRBV12-5, the J call TRBJ1-2; tentatively, D is TRBD1 (5 bases). The CDR3 runs 17 residues. V was trimmed by 5 bases and J by 4 bases, leaving 23 bases between them. Germline V CDR1 and CDR2: LGHNT, FRNRAP.

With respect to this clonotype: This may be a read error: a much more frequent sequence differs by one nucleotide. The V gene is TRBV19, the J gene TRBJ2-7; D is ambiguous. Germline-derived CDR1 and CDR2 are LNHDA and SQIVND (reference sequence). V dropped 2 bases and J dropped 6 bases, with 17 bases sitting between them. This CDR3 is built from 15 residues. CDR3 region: CASSITEPATCEQYF. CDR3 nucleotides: TGTGCCAGTAGTATAACGGAGCCCGCTACCTGCGAGCAGTACTTC.

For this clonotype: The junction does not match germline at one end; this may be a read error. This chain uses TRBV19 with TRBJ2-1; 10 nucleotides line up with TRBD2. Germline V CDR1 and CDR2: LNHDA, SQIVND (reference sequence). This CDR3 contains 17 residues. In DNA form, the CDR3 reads TGTGCCAGTGGTATAGGGGGACTAGCGAATATCCGCAATGAGCAGTTCTTC. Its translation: CASGIGGLANIRNEQFF.

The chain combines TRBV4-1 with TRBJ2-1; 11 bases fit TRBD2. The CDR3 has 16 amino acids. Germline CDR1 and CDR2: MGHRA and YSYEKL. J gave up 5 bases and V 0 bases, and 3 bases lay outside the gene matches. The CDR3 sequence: CASSQDPSGRHNEQFF. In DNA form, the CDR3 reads TGCGCCAGCAGCCAAGACCCTAGCGGGAGGCACAATGAGCAGTTCTTC.

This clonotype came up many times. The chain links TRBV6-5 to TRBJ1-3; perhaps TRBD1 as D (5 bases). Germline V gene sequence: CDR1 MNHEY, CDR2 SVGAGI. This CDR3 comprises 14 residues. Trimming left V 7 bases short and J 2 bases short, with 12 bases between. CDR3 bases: TGTGCCAGCACCCCGGGGGAAGCTGGAAACACCATATATTTT. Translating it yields CASTPGEAGNTIYF.